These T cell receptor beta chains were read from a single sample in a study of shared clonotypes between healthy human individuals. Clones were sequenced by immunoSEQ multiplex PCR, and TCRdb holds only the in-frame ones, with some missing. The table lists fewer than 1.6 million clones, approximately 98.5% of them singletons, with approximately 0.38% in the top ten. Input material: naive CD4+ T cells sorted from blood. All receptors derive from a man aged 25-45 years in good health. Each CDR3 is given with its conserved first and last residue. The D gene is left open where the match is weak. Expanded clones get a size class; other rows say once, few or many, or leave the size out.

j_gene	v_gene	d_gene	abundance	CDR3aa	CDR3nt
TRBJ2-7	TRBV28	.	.	CASSMPHAGREYF	TGTGCCAGCAGTATGCCCCACGCGGGGCGGGAGTACTTC
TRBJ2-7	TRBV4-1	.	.	CASSPRGFVNEQYF	TGCGCCAGCAGCCCTAGGGGCTTCGTGAACGAGCAGTACTTC
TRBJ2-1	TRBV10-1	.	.	CASSEGLNNEQFF	TGCGCCAGCAGTGAGGGGCTTAACAATGAGCAGTTCTTC
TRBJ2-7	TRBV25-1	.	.	CASSEGGGVRTYEQYF	TGTGCCAGCAGTGAGGGAGGGGGAGTAAGGACCTACGAGCAGTACTTC
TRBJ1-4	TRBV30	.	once	CAGRLTNEKLFF	TGTGCCGGACGCCTGACTAATGAAAAACTGTTTTTT
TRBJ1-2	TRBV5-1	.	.	CASSLDSSVVTF	TGCGCCAGCAGCTTGGACAGCTCAGTCGTCACCTTC
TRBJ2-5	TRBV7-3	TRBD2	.	CASSLTLGGQETQYF	TGTGCCAGCAGCTTAACTTTGGGAGGGCAAGAGACCCAGTACTTC
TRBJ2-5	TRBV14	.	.	CASSQDYRETQYF	TGTGCCAGCAGCCAAGATTATCGCGAGACCCAGTACTTC
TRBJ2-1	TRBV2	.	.	CASSGGDNEQFF	TGTGCCAGCAGTGGGGGGGACAATGAGCAGTTCTTC
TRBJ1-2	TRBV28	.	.	CANSLEAGGYTF	TGTGCCAACAGCTTGGAGGCAGGCGGCTACACCTTC
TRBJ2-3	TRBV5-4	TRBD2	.	CASSLGLAGGTSTDTQYF	TGTGCCAGCAGCTTGGGGCTAGCGGGAGGGACTAGCACAGATACGCAGTATTTT
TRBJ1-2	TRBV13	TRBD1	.	CASSRDRAFYGYTF	TGTGCCAGCAGCCGGGACAGGGCTTTCTATGGCTACACCTTC
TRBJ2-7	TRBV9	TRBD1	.	CASRRNTRTGAPYEQYF	TGTGCCAGCAGGCGTAATACTAGGACAGGGGCTCCCTACGAGCAGTACTTC
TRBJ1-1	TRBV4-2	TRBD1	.	CASSQESRGDTEAFF	TGTGCCAGCAGCCAAGAGAGCAGGGGGGATACTGAAGCTTTCTTT
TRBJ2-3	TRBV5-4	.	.	CASSRTDTDTQYF	TGTGCCAGCAGCAGGACAGATACAGATACGCAGTATTTT
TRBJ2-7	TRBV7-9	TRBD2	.	CASINSGSRYEQYF	TGTGCCAGCATCAATAGCGGGAGTAGGTACGAGCAGTACTTC
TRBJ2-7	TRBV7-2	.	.	CASRSPGSLYEQYF	TGTGCCAGCAGGTCCCCCGGGAGCCTCTACGAGCAGTACTTC
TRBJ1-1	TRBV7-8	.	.	CASSLLAGMNTEAFF	TGTGCCAGCAGCTTACTAGCAGGGATGAACACTGAAGCTTTCTTT
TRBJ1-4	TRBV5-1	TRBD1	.	CASSFGLRDRDEKLFF	TGCGCCAGCAGCTTTGGACTCCGGGACAGGGATGAAAAACTGTTTTTT
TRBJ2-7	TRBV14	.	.	CASSHDPSSVYEQYF	TGTGCCAGCAGCCACGATCCGTCCTCGGTCTACGAGCAGTACTTC
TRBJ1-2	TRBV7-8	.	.	CASSSALGGGYTF	TGTGCCAGCAGCTCCGCACTAGGGGGTGGCTACACCTTC
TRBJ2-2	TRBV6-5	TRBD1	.	CASSTRDRFSGELFF	TGTGCCAGCAGTACCCGGGACAGGTTTTCCGGGGAGCTGTTTTTT
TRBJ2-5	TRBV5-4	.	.	CASSKQVSETQYF	TGTGCCAGCAGCAAACAGGTATCGGAGACCCAGTACTTC
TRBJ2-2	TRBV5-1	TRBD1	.	CASSPPGQGDTGELFF	TGCGCCAGCAGCCCGCCGGGACAGGGGGACACCGGGGAGCTGTTTTTT
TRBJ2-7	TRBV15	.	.	CATSRLPQGTYEQYF	TGTGCCACCAGCAGACTCCCTCAGGGAACCTACGAGCAGTACTTC
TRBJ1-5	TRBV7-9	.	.	CASSSRGEGALPQPQHF	TGTGCCAGCAGCTCTAGAGGGGAGGGCGCACTACCTCAGCCCCAGCATTTT
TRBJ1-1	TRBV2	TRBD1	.	CASRTGSNTEAFF	TGTGCCAGCCGGACAGGGTCGAACACTGAAGCTTTCTTT
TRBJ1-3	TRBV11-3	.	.	CASSSGPGNTIYF	TGTGCCAGCAGTTCTGGCCCGGGAAACACCATATATTTT
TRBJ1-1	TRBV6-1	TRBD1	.	CASSARQGAGTEAFF	TGTGCCAGCAGTGCCAGACAGGGGGCAGGTACTGAAGCTTTCTTT
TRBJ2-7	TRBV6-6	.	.	CASSYSTGPYEQYF	TGTGCCAGCAGTTACTCGACAGGCCCCTACGAGCAGTACTTC
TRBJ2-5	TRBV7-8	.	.	CASSLLGAQETQYF	TGTGCCAGCAGCTTACTGGGGGCACAGGAGACCCAGTACTTC
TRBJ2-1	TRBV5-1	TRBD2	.	CASSLDSWLAGVRMGNEQFF	TGCGCCAGCAGCTTGGATTCGTGGCTAGCGGGAGTCAGGATGGGGAATGAGCAGTTCTTC
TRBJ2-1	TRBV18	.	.	CASSPIDNEQFF	TGTGCCAGCTCACCCATTGACAATGAGCAGTTCTTC
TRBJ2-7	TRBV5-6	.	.	CASSPGLNEQYF	TGTGCCAGCAGCCCCGGCTTGAACGAGCAGTACTTC
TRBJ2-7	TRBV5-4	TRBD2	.	CASSSKSSGKYYEQYF	TGTGCCAGCAGCTCGAAGAGTAGCGGGAAGTATTACGAGCAGTACTTC
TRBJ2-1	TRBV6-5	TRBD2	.	CASSFSGLAGSNEQFF	TGTGCCAGCAGTTTCTCAGGACTAGCGGGGTCTAATGAGCAGTTCTTC
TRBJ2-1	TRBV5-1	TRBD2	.	CASSFLPSGRAYEQFF	TGCGCCAGCAGCTTCCTTCCCAGCGGGAGGGCCTATGAGCAGTTCTTC
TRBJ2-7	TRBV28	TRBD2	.	CASTPGGFDEQYF	TGTGCCAGCACCCCGGGGGGGTTCGACGAGCAGTACTTC
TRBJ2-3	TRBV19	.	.	CASSTRGTDTQYF	TGTGCCAGTAGTACACGGGGCACAGATACGCAGTATTTT
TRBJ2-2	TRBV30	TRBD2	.	CAWSVAQREARGELFF	TGTGCCTGGAGTGTGGCCCAGCGGGAGGCTCGCGGGGAGCTGTTTTTT
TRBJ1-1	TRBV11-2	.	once	CASSWRWPQNTEAFF	TGTGCCAGCAGCTGGCGCTGGCCACAGAACACTGAAGCTTTCTTT
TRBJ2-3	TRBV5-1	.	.	CASSSLGLNTDTQYF	TGCGCCAGCAGCTCGCTGGGACTCAACACAGATACGCAGTATTTT
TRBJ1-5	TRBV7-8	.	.	CASSPAQAGVGNQPQHF	TGTGCCAGCAGCCCAGCCCAGGCAGGGGTTGGCAATCAGCCCCAGCATTTT
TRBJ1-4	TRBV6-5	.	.	CASSYSEAPGGKLFF	TGTGCCAGCAGTTACTCTGAGGCCCCGGGGGGAAAACTGTTTTTT
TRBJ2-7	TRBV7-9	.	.	CASSYRGIEQYF	TGTGCCAGCAGCTACCGGGGGATCGAGCAGTACTTC
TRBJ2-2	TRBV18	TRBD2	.	CASSPSPSGRAGELFF	TGTGCCAGCTCACCAAGCCCAAGCGGGAGGGCCGGGGAGCTGTTTTTT
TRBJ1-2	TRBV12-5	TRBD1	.	CASGPGTGFNYGYTF	TGTGCTAGTGGCCCCGGGACAGGCTTTAACTATGGCTACACCTTC
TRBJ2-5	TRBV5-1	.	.	CASSLNGGLAETQYF	TGCGCCAGCAGCTTGAACGGGGGGCTCGCAGAGACCCAGTACTTC
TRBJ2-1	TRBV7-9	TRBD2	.	CASSSPAGVRVVEQFF	TGTGCCAGCAGCTCGCCGGCGGGAGTGCGAGTTGTTGAGCAGTTCTTC
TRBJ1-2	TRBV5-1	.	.	CASSLGGTEGYTF	TGCGCCAGCAGCTTGGGGGGAACTGAGGGCTACACCTTC
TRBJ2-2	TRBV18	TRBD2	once	CASSRGLAVTGELFF	TGTGCCAGCTCCCGCGGACTAGCGGTCACCGGGGAGCTGTTTTTT